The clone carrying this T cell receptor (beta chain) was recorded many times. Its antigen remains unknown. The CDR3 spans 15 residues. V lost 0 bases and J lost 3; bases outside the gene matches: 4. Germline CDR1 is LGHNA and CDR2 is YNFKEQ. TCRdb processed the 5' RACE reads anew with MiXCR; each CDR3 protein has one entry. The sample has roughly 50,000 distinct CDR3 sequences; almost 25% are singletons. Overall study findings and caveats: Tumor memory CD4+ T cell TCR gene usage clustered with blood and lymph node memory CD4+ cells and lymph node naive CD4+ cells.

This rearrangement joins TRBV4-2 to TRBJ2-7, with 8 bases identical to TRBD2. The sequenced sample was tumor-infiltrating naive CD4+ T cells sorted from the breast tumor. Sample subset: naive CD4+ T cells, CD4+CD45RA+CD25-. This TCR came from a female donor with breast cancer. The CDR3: CASSQEGLGDYEQYF. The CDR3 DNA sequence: TGTGCCAGCAGCCAAGAGGGACTAGGGGACTACGAGCAGTACTTC.